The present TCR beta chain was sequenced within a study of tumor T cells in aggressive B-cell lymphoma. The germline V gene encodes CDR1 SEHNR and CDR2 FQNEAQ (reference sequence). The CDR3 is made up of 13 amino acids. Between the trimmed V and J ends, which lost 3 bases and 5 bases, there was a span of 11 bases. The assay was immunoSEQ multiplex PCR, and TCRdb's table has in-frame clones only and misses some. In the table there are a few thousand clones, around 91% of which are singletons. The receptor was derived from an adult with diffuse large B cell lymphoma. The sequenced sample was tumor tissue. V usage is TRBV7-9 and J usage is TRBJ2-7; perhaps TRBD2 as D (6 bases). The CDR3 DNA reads TGTGCCAGCAGCTTGGGGGGAGTGGACGAGCAGTACTTC. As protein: CASSLGGVDEQYF.